The sequence of this TCR beta chain was determined in a study of OX40 agonist ivuxolimab in advanced cancers. The overall study: Patients receiving dose escalation had hepatocellular carcinoma, melanoma, renal cell or head and neck cancer. Findings and caveats of the study: Those patients achieving a partial response at 0.1-3.0 mg/kg showed among the lowest clonal expansion.

On this clone itself: The antigen remains unidentified.

Libraries were prepared by immunoSEQ multiplex PCR; TCRdb keeps only in-frame clonotypes and omits some of them. The sample lists about 35,000 clones, under 90% seen once, with about a sixth in the top ten. Blood sampling was done at baseline, cycle 4 day 1, and cycle 7 day 1. The CDR3 length is 19 residues. Germline CDR1 and CDR2: SGHAT and FQNNGV. The trim removed 4 bases at V and 3 bases at J, leaving 19 bases unmatched. The source is an adult with an advanced solid tumor such as melanoma, head and neck, liver or kidney cancer. The chain employs TRBV11-2 and TRBJ2-7, with 9 bases identical to TRBD1. This specimen consisted of CD4+ or CD8+ T cells sorted from blood, obtained in a trial of the OX40 agonist ivuxolimab. The CDR3 coding sequence is TGTGCCAGCAGCTGGAACCCGGGACAGGGAACCTTACAGGGCTACGAGCAGTACTTC. Protein: CASSWNPGQGTLQGYEQYF.